The 4 T cell receptor beta chains below come from one sample, sequenced in a study of blood T cell repertoires in COVID-19. Assay used: immunoSEQ multiplex PCR; TCRdb lists only in-frame clones, some missing. The sample records tens of thousands of clones, roughly nine tenths being singletons. Specimen: peripheral blood. These receptors all come from a man between 60 and 75 years old with active or convalescent COVID-19.

This clone came up once. This chain uses TRBV5-1 with TRBJ1-2, with D perhaps matching TRBD1 (5 bases). Germline V CDR1 and CDR2: SGHRS, YFSETQ. This CDR3 comprises 14 residues. The germline V and J ends were trimmed by 2 bases and 5 bases, with 13 bases remaining between them. The CDR3 here is CASSLHRDFYGYTF. In DNA form, the CDR3 reads TGCGCCAGCAGCTTACACCGGGACTTTTATGGCTACACCTTC.

V gene TRBV6-1 combines with J gene TRBJ2-2, with 8 bases identical to TRBD2. Germline values: CDR1 MNHNS, CDR2 SASEGT. Trimming removed 2 bases from V and 5 bases from J; junction bases left unmatched: 7. CDR3 length: 16 residues. CDR3 in DNA: TGTGCCAGCAGTGAACTCGCGGGGGGACGAACCGGGGAGCTGTTTTTT. Translation gives CASSELAGGRTGELFF.

This chain uses TRBV5-5 with TRBJ1-6; maybe TRBD1 (5 bases). The V end was cut by 0 bases, the J end by 8 bases, with 6 bases between. The length of the CDR3 is 13 residues. The germline V gene encodes CDR1 SGHKS and CDR2 YYEKEE (reference sequence). CDR3 DNA: TGTGCCAGCAGCTTGGGACAGTATTCACCCCTCCACTTT. Translated: CASSLGQYSPLHF.

This rearrangement joins TRBV5-6 to TRBJ2-1; D may be TRBD2 (6 bases). This CDR3 has 16 amino acids. The V gene's germline CDR1 is SGHDT and CDR2 YYEEEE. The V and J ends lost 0 bases and 3 bases respectively, with 13 bases between them. The CDR3 region has the DNA TGTGCCAGCAGCTTGGCGGGGGTAGGTAACTACAATGAGCAGTTCTTC. Protein: CASSLAGVGNYNEQFF. Drawing the rest from reference TRBV5-6 and TRBJ2-1, the complete variable domain is DAGVTQSPTHLIKTRGQQVTLRCSPKSGHDTVSWYQQALGQGPQFIFQYYEEEERQRGNFPDRFSGHQFPNYSSELNVNALLLGDSALYLCASSLAGVGNYNEQFFGPGTRLTVL.